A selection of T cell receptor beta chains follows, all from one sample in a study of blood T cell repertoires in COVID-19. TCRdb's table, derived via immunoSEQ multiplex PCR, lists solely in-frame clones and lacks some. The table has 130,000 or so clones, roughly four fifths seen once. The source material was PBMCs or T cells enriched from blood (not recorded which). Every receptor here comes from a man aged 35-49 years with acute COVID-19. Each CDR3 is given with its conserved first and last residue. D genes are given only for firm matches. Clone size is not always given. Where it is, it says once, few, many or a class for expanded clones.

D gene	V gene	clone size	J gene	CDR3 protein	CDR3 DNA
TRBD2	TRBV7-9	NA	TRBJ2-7	CASSTIAGAVRTYEQYF	TGTGCCAGCAGTACTATAGCGGGAGCAGTGCGGACCTACGAGCAGTACTTC
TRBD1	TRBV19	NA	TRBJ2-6	CASSKADRGSNVLTF	TGTGCCAGTAGTAAGGCAGACAGGGGGTCCAACGTCCTGACTTTC
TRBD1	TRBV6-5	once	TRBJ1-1	CASYKQGARTEAFF	TGTGCCAGCTACAAACAGGGGGCGCGAACTGAAGCTTTCTTT
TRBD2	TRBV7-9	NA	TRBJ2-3	CASSFGTSGINSDTQYF	TGTGCCAGCAGCTTCGGGACTAGCGGGATCAACTCAGATACGCAGTATTTT
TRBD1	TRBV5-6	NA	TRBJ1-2	CASSNSGTGPYGYTF	TGTGCCAGCAGCAACTCCGGGACAGGGCCGTATGGCTACACCTTC
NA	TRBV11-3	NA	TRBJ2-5	CASSLDSAAETQYF	TGTGCCAGCAGCTTAGATTCTGCGGCGGAGACCCAGTACTTC
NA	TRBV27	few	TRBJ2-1	CASSLSSGYGNEQFF	TGTGCCAGCAGTTTATCTTCAGGGTATGGGAATGAGCAGTTCTTC
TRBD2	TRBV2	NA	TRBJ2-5	CASSGLAGETQYF	TGTGCCAGCAGTGGGCTAGCGGGAGAAACCCAGTACTTC
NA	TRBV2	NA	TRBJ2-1	CASREDLFYNEQFF	TGTGCCAGCAGGGAGGACCTCTTCTACAATGAGCAGTTCTTC
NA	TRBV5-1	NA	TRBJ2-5	CASSSSGETQYF	TGCGCCAGCAGCTCCTCCGGAGAGACCCAGTACTTC
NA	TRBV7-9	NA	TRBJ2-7	CASSLDSNYEQYF	TGTGCCAGCAGCCTTGACAGTAACTACGAGCAGTACTTC
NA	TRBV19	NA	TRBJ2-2	CASSTAGGAGELFF	TGTGCCAGTAGTACCGCCGGAGGGGCCGGGGAGCTGTTTTTT
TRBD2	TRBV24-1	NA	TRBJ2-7	CATSEREGYEQYF	TGTGCCACCAGTGAGAGGGAGGGCTACGAGCAGTACTTC
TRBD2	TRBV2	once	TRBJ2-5	CANSELAGGPETQYF	TGTGCCAACAGTGAACTCGCGGGGGGGCCCGAGACCCAGTACTTC
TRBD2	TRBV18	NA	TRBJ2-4	CASSPPTSGRAVAKNIQYF	TGTGCCAGCTCACCACCTACTAGCGGGAGGGCCGTGGCCAAAAACATTCAGTACTTC
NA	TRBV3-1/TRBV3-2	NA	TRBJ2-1	CASSQSIEQFF	TGTGCCAGCAGCCAGTCAATCGAGCAGTTCTTC
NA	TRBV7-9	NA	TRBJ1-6	CASSSREDGDSPLHF	TGTGCCAGCAGCTCAAGGGAGGACGGCGATTCACCCCTCCACTTT